The clone carrying this TCR beta chain was counted a single time. These data originate in a study of OX40 agonist ivuxolimab in advanced cancers. Study as a whole: A diagnosis of hepatocellular carcinoma, melanoma, renal cell or head and neck cancer was present in dose-escalation patients. Partial responses were seen in three patients, one with hepatocellular carcinoma and two with cutaneous melanoma.

Here immunoSEQ multiplex PCR was the method, and the copy in TCRdb shows in-frame clones only, minus some. This table has roughly 49,000 clones, approximately 84% appearing once. The CDR3 runs to 16 residues. V gave up 5 bases and J gave up 4 bases; unmatched junction bases: 14. Germline-derived CDR1 and CDR2 are SQVTM and ANQGSEA. Individuals having autoimmune disease history or systemic immunosuppression were not enrolled. Baseline was the first blood sampling point, followed by cycle 4 day 1 and cycle 7 day 1. The sequences come from CD4+ or CD8+ T cells sorted from blood, collected in a trial of the OX40 agonist ivuxolimab. The receptor was isolated from an adult with an advanced solid tumor such as melanoma, head and neck, liver or kidney cancer. V and J are TRBV29-1 and TRBJ2-5, with 9 bases identical to TRBD2. The CDR3 region has the DNA TGCAGCGTTAGAGGCGGCGGGGGGGCCTTAGGAGAGACCCAGTACTTC. It codes for CSVRGGGGALGETQYF.